The clone carrying this T cell receptor beta chain was counted at least ten times. This sample is part of a study of blood T cells in healthy people across ages. Sample-barcoded 5' priming and a J-beta primer mix drove a second PCR of 7 to 11 cycles. TCRdb used MiXCR to reprocess the 5' RACE reads, holding one entry per CDR3 protein. The table shows just over 1 million distinct CDR3 sequences, with over 35% occurring only once. Researchers isolated at least 6.5 million PBMCs per sample. Germline CDR1 MNHEY, CDR2 SVGAGI. Trimming cost V 7 bases and J 5 bases; bases outside gene matches: 5. The CDR3 contains 14 residues.

The sequence was collected from a woman in her sixties in good health. The sample was blood. The chain links TRBV6-5 to TRBJ2-5; 12 positions match TRBD2. CDR3 sequence reads: CASNGLAGSETQYF. The CDR3 DNA follows: TGTGCCAGCAATGGACTAGCGGGATCTGAGACCCAGTACTTC.